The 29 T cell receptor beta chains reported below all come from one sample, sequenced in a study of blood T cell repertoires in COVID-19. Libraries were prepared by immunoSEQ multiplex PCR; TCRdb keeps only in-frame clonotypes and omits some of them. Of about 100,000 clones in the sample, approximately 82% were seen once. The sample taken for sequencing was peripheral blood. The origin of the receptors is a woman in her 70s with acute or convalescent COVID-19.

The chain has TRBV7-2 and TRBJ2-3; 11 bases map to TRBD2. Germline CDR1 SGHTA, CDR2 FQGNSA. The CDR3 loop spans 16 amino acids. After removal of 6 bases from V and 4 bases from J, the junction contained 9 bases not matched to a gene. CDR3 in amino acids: CASRIASSGGSDTQYF. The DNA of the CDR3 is TGTGCCAGCAGGATTGCGTCTAGCGGGGGGTCAGATACGCAGTATTTT. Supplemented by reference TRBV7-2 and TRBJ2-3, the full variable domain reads GAGVSQSPSNKVTEKGKDVELRCDPISGHTALYWYRQSLGQGLEFLIYFQGNSAPDKSGLPSDRFSAERTGGSVSTLTIQRTQQEDSAVYLCASRIASSGGSDTQYFGPGTRLTVL.

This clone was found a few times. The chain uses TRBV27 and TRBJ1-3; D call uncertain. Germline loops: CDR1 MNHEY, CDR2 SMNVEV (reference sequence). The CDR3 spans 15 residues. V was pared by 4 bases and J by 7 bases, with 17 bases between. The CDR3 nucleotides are TGTGCCAGCAGTTCCCCCCAGGCGGGTGGGAACACCATATATTTT. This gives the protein CASSSPQAGGNTIYF.

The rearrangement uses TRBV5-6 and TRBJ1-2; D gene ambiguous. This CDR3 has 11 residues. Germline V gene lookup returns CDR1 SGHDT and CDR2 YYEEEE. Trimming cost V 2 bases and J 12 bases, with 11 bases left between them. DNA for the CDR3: TGTGCCAGCAGCTTAACGACGGGTAACACCTTC. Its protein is CASSLTTGNTF.

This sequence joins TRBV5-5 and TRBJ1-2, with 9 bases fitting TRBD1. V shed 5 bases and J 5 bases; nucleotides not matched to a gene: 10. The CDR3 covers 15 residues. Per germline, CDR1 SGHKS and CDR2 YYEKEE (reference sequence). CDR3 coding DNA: TGTGCCAGCAGTTGGGACAGGGTTGCTTCGTATGGCTACACCTTC. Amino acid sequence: CASSWDRVASYGYTF. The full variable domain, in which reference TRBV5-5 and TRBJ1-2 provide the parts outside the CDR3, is DAGVTQSPTHLIKTRGQQVTLRCSPISGHKSVSWYQQVLGQGPQFIFQYYEKEERGRGNFPDRFSARQFPNYSSELNVNALLLGDSALYLCASSWDRVASYGYTFGSGTRLTVV.

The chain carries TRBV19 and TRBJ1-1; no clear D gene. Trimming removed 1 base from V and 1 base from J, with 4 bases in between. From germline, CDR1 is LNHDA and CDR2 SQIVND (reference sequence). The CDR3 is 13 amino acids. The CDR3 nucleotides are TGTGCCAGTAGTATAGTTAAGAACACTGAAGCTTTCTTT. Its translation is CASSIVKNTEAFF.

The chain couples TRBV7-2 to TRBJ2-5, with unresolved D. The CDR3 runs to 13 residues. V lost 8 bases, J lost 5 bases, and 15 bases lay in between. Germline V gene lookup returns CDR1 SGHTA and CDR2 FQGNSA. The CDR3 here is CASRSRRWETQYF. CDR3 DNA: TGTGCCAGCCGATCGCGGCGCTGGGAGACCCAGTACTTC.

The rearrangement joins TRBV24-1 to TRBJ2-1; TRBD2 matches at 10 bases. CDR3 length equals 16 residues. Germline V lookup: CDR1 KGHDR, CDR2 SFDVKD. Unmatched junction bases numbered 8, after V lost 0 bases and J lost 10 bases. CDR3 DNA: TGTGCCACCAGTGATTTGCCACTAGCGGGGATCCCAGAGCAGTTCTTC. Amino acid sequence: CATSDLPLAGIPEQFF.

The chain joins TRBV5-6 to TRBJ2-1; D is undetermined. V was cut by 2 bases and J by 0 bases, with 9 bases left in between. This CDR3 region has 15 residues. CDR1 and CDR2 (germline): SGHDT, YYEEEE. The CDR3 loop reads CASSLGESSYNEQFF. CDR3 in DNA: TGTGCCAGCAGCTTAGGAGAGAGCTCCTACAATGAGCAGTTCTTC. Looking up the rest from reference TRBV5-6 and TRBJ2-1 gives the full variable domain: DAGVTQSPTHLIKTRGQQVTLRCSPKSGHDTVSWYQQALGQGPQFIFQYYEEEERQRGNFPDRFSGHQFPNYSSELNVNALLLGDSALYLCASSLGESSYNEQFFGPGTRLTVL.

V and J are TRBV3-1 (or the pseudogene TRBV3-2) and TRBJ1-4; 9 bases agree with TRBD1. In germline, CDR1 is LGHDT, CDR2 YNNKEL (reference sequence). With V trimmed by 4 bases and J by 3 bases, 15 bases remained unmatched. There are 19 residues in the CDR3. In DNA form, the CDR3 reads TGTGCCAGCAGCCGCCAAACCGGGACAGGGATTACCTCTAATGAAAAACTGTTTTTT. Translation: CASSRQTGTGITSNEKLFF.

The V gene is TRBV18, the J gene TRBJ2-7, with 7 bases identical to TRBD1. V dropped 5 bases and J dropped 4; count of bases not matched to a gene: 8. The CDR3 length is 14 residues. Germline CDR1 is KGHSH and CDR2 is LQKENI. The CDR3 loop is CASSSSGGLYEQYV. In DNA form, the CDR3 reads TGTGCCAGCTCATCCTCAGGGGGTTTATACGAGCAGTACGTC.

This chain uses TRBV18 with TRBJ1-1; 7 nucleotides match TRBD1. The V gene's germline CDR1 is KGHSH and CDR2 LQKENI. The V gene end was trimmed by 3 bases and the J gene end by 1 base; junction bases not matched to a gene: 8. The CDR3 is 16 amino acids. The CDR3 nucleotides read TGTGCCAGCTCACCCGTGCAGGGGGGACCGAACACTGAAGCTTTCTTT. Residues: CASSPVQGGPNTEAFF.

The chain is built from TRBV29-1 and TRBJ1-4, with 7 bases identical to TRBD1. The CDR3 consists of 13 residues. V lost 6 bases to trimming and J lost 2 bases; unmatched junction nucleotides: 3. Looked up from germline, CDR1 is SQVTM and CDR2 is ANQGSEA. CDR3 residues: CSVSRGTNEKLFF. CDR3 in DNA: TGCAGCGTCTCCAGGGGGACTAATGAAAAACTGTTTTTT.

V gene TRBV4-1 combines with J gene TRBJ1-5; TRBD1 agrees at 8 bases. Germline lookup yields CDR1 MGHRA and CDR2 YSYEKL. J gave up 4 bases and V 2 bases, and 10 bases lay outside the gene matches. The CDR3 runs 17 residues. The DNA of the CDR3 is TGCGCCAGCAGCCAACGCGCTGGACAGGGCGAAAATCAGCCCCAGCATTTT. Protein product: CASSQRAGQGENQPQHF.

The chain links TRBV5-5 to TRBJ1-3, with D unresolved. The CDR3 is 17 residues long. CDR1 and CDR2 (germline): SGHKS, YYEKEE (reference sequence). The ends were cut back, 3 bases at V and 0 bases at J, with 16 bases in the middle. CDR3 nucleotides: TGTGCCAGCAGCTCGGATCCGGGTGCTAGCTCTGGAAACACCATATATTTT. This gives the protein CASSSDPGASSGNTIYF.

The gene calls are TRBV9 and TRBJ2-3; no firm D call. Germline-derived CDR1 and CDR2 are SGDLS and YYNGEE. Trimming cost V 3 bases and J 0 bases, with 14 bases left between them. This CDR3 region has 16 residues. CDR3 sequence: CASSALRLSSTDTQYF. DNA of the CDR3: TGTGCCAGCAGCGCTCTCAGACTTTCTAGCACAGATACGCAGTATTTT. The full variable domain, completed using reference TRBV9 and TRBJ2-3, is DSGVTQTPKHLITATGQRVTLRCSPRSGDLSVYWYQQSLDQGLQFLIQYYNGEERAKGNILERFSAQQFPDLHSELNLSSLELGDSALYFCASSALRLSSTDTQYFGPGTRLTVL.

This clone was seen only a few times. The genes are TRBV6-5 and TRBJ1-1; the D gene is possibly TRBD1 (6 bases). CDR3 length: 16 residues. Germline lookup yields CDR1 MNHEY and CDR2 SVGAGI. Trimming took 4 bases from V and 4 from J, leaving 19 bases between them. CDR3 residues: CASSLQTVGASTEAFF. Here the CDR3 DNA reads TGTGCCAGCAGTTTGCAGACTGTGGGGGCTAGCACTGAAGCTTTCTTT.

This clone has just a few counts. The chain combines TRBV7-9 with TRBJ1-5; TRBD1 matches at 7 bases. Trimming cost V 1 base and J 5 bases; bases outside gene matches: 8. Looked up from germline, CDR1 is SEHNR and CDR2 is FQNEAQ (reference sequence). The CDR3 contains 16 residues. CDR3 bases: TGTGCCAGCAGCTTAGGGGCAGGGGGTGATTATCAGCCCCAGCATTTT. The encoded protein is CASSLGAGGDYQPQHF.

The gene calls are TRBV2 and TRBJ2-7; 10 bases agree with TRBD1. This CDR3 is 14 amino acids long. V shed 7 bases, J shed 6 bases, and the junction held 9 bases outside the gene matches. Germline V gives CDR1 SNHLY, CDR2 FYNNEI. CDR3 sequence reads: CASKYRQGASEQYF. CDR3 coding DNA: TGTGCCAGCAAGTATAGACAGGGGGCATCCGAGCAGTACTTC.

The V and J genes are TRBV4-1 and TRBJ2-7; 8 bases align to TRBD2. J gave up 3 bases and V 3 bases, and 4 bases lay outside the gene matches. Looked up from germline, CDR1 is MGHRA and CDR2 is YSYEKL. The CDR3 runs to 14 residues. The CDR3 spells CASSHTSGFYEQYF. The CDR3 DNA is TGCGCCAGCAGCCACACTAGCGGCTTCTACGAGCAGTACTTC.

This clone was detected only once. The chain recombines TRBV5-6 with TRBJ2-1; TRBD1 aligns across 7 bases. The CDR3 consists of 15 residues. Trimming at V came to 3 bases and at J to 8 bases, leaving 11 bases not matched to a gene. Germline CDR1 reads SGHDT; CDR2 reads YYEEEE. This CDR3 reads CASSYIDRVWHEQFF. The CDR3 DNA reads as TGTGCCAGCAGCTATATAGACAGGGTGTGGCATGAGCAGTTCTTC.

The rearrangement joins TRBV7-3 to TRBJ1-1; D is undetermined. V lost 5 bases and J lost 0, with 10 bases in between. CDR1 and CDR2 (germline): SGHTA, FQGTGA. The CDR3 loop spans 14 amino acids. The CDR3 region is CASSPDTMNTEAFF. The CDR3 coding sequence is TGTGCCAGCAGCCCAGACACCATGAACACTGAAGCTTTCTTT.

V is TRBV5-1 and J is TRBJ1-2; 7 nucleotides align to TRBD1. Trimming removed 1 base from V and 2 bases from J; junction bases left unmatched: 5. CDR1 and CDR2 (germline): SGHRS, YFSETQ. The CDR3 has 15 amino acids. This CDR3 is CASSLSSRGNYGYTF. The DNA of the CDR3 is TGCGCCAGCAGCTTGTCATCCAGGGGGAACTATGGCTACACCTTC.

The CDR3: CASSYSDGGYGYTF. The CDR3 region has the DNA TGTGCCAGCAGTTACTCTGACGGAGGGTATGGCTACACCTTC. The chain recombines TRBV6-6 with TRBJ1-2; D unclear. The CDR3 runs 14 residues. V lost 0 bases and J 5 bases, leaving 10 bases between the germline ends. Germline values: CDR1 MNHNY, CDR2 SVGAGI (reference sequence).

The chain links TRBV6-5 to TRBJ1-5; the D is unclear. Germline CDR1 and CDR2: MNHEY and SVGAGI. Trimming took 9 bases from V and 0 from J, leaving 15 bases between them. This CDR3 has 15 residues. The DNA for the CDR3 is TGTGCCAGTGTGTTGGTCAGGAATAGCAATCAGCCCCAGCATTTT. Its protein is CASVLVRNSNQPQHF.

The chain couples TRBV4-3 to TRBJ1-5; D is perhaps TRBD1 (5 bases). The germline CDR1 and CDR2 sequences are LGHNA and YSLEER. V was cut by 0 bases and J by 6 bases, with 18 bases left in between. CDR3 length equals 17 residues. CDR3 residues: CASSQDLVRGVGQPQHF. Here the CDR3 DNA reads TGCGCCAGCAGCCAAGATCTGGTACGGGGGGTAGGTCAGCCCCAGCATTTT.

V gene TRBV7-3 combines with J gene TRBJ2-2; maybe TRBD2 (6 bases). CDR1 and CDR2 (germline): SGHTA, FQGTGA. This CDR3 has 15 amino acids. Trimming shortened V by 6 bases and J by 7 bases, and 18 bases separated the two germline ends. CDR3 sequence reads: CASRSGGGQVGELFF. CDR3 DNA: TGTGCCAGCAGATCTGGGGGAGGCCAGGTCGGGGAGCTGTTTTTT.

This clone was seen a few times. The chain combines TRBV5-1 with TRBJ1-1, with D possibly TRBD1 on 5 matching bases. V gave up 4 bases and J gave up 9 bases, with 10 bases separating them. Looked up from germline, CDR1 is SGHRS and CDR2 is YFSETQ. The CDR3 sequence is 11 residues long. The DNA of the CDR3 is TGCGCCAGCAGCGCCGGGGGACAAGCTTTCTTT. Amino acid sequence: CASSAGGQAFF.

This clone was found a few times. CDR3 sequence reads: CASSSRDRGNYGYTF. CDR3 coding DNA: TGTGCCAGCAGCTCCCGGGACAGGGGAAACTATGGCTACACCTTC. The V call is TRBV7-6, the J call TRBJ1-2, with TRBD1 identical over 10 bases. CDR3 length: 15 residues. The germline V gene has CDR1 SGHVS and CDR2 FNYEAQ. Losses at the gene ends were 4 bases for V and 2 bases for J; bases not matched to a gene: 4.

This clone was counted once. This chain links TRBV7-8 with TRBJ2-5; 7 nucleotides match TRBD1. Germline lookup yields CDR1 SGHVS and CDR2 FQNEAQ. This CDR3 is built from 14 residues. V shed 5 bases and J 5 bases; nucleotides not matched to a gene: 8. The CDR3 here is CASSPRQGRETQYF. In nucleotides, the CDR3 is TGTGCCAGCAGCCCGAGACAGGGCCGGGAGACCCAGTACTTC. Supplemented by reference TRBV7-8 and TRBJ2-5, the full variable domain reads GAGVSQSPRYKVAKRGQDVALRCDPISGHVSLFWYQQALGQGPEFLTYFQNEAQLDKSGLPSDRFFAERPEGSVSTLKIQRTQQEDSAVYLCASSPRQGRETQYFGPGTRLLVL.